This T cell receptor (beta chain) was recorded in a study of shared clonotypes between healthy human individuals. V was trimmed by 2 bases and J by 4 bases, leaving 3 bases between them. Germline values: CDR1 SGHNT, CDR2 YYREEE (reference sequence). This CDR3 comprises 11 residues. TCRdb's copy holds only in-frame clones and misses some; the assay was immunoSEQ multiplex PCR. The sample records over a million clones, roughly 80% being singletons. About this clone itself: Just one base apart from a much larger clone, this may be a read error. Other DNA sequences of this sample code for an identical CDR3.

This receptor was obtained from a man aged 18 to 35 in good health. The sample consisted of memory CD4+ T cells sorted from blood. The subset here: CD45RA-negative fraction. The rearrangement uses TRBV5-4 and TRBJ2-5, with no clear D. CDR3 sequence reads: CASSFGETQYF. CDR3 bases: TGTGCCAGCAGCTTTGGAGAGACCCAGTACTTC.